These 4 T cell receptor beta chains share one sample of origin, sequenced in a study of T cell responses to AZD1222 COVID-19 vaccine. The repertoire was sequenced with immunoSEQ multiplex PCR; TCRdb's copy has only in-frame clones and lacks some. Altogether some 130,000 clones are present, 90% being singletons, with the ten largest covering 6.5% to 8.5%. The material was peripheral blood, obtained on day 0 of AZD1222 vaccination. The receptors originated from an adult in good health.

V and J are TRBV6-1 and TRBJ1-2; D unclear. CDR3 length: 12 residues. V was trimmed by 1 base and J by 4 bases, leaving 4 bases between them. CDR1 and CDR2 (germline): MNHNS, SASEGT. The CDR3 DNA reads as TGTGCCAGCAGTGAAGACAGCTATGGCTACACCTTC. Translated: CASSEDSYGYTF.

Only one count was recorded for this clone. One junction end disagrees with the germline gene, perhaps due to a read error. The CDR3 loop reads CASSLVQGARNRQF. CDR3 DNA: TGTGCCAGCAGCTTAGTACAGGGGGCGCGCAATAGACAGTTC. This chain uses TRBV7-8 with TRBJ2-7; 9 nucleotides match TRBD1. The CDR3 loop spans 14 amino acids. Looked up from germline, CDR1 is SGHVS and CDR2 is FQNEAQ.

The genes are TRBV6-6 and TRBJ1-1; TRBD1 matches at 9 bases. In germline, CDR1 is MNHNY, CDR2 SVGAGI (reference sequence). This CDR3 is 15 amino acids long. J lost 0 bases, V lost 5 bases, and 4 bases had no gene match. The CDR3 coding sequence is TGTGCCAGCAGTCCACAGGGGGCTATGAACACTGAAGCTTTCTTT. Translated: CASSPQGAMNTEAFF.

This chain links TRBV6-5 with TRBJ2-7, with 8 positions matching TRBD2. V lost 6 bases to trimming and J lost 0 bases; unmatched junction nucleotides: 7. CDR1 is MNHEY, CDR2 SVGAGI, per germline. The CDR3 sequence is 15 residues long. The CDR3 DNA sequence: TGTGCCAGCAGCTGGGGGGGGACTAGCTCCTACGAGCAGTACTTC. This gives the protein CASSWGGTSSYEQYF.